This T cell receptor (beta chain) comes out of a study of cytomegalovirus exposure and HLA in healthy donors. Study-level background: The 120 validation repertoires were produced on the same platform as the 700 or so repertoires of the first cohort. This was reported in a later analysis.

The data were produced by immunoSEQ multiplex PCR, yet TCRdb's version contains in-frame clones alone and is incomplete. This sample yields 100,000 to 120,000 clones, of which approximately 95% are seen a single time; 0.67% belongs to the top ten. An approximately 130-subject validation cohort, separate from the approximately 720-subject first cohort, supplied the donors. This clone was found a few times. Antigen unknown. The junction had 11 bases not matched to a gene; V was cut back by 7 bases and J by 7 bases. This CDR3 contains 14 residues. Germline values: CDR1 MNHNY, CDR2 SVGAGI (reference sequence). Whole-study findings and limits: Whilst most TCR sequences proved rare, a subset of public TCRs occurred across many donors.

The TCR originated in a young woman in good health and CMV-seronegative. The chain employs TRBV6-6 and TRBJ2-7; 9 bases are shared with TRBD2. The sample taken for sequencing was PBMCs. The CDR3 is CASTTLAGLGEQYF. The CDR3 coding sequence is TGTGCCAGCACCACCCTAGCGGGGCTTGGTGAGCAGTACTTC.